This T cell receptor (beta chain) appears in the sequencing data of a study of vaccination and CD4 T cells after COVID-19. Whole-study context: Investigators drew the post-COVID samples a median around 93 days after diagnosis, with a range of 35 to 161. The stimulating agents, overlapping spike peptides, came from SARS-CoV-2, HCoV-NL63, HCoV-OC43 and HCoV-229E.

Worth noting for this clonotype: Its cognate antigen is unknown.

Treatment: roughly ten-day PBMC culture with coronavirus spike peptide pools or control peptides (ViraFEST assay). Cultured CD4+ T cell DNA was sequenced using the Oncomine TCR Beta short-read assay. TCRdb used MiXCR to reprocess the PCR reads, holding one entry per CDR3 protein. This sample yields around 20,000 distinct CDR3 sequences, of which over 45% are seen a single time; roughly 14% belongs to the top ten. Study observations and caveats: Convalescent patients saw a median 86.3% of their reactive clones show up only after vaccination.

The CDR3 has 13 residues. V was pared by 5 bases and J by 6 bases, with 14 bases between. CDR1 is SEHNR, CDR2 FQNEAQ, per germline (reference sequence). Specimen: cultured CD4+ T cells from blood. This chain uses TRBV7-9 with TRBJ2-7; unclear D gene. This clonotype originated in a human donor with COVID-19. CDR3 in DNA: TGTGCCAGCAGCCGTCTTGAATGGGGCGAGCAGTACTTC. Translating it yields CASSRLEWGEQYF. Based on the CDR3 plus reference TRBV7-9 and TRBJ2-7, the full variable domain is DTGVSQNPRHKITKRGQNVTFRCDPISEHNRLYWYRQTLGQGPEFLTYFQNEAQLEKSRLLSDRFSAERPKGSFSTLEIQRTEQGDSAMYLCASSRLEWGEQYFGPGTRLTVT.